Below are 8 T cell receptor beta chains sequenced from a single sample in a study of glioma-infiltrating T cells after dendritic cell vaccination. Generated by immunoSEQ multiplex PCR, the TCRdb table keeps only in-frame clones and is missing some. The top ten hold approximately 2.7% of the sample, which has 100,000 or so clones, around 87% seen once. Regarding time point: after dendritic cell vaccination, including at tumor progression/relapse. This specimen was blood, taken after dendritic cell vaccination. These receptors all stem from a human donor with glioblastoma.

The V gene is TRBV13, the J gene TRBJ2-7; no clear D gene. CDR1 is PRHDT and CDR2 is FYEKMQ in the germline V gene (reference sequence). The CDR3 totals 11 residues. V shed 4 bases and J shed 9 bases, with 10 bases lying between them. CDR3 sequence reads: CASSSGLWQYF. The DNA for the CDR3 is TGTGCCAGCAGCTCAGGCCTCTGGCAGTACTTC.

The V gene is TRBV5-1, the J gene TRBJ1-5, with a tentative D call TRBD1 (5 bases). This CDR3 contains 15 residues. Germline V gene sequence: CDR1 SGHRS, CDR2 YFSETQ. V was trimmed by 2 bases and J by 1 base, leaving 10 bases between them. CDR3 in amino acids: CASSFWGGSNQPQHF. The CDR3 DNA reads TGCGCCAGCAGCTTTTGGGGGGGGAGCAATCAGCCCCAGCATTTT. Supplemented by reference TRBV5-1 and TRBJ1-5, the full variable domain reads KAGVTQTPRYLIKTRGQQVTLSCSPISGHRSVSWYQQTPGQGLQFLFEYFSETQRNKGNFPGRFSGRQFSNSRSEMNVSTLELGDSALYLCASSFWGGSNQPQHFGDGTRLSIL.

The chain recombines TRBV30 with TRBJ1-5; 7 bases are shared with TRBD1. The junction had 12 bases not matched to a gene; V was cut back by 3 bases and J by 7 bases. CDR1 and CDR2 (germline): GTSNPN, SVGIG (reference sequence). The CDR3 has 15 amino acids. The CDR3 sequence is CAWRPRRGLRQPQHF. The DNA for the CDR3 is TGTGCCTGGAGGCCCCGGAGGGGGCTACGGCAGCCCCAGCATTTT.

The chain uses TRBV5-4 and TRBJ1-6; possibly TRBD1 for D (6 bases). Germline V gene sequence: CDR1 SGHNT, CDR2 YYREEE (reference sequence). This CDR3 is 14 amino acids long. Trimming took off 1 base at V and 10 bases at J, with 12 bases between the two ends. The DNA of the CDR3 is TGTGCCAGCAGCTTGAATGGGGGCGGCTCACCCCTCCACTTT. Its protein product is CASSLNGGGSPLHF.

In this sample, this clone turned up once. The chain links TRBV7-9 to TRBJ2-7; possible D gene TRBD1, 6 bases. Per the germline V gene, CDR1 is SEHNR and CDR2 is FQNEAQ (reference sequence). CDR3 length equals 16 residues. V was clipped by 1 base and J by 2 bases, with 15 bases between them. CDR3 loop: CASSLEEGRDTYEQYF. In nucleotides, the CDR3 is TGTGCCAGCAGCTTAGAAGAGGGCAGGGACACCTACGAGCAGTACTTC.

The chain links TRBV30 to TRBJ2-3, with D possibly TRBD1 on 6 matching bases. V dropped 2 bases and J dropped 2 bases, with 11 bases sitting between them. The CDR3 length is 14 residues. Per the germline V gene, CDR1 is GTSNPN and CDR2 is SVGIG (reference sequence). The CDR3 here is CAWSRGSFTDTQYF. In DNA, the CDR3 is TGTGCCTGGAGTAGGGGGTCCTTCACAGATACGCAGTATTTT. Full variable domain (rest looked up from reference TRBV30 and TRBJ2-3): SQTIHQWPATLVQPVGSPLSLECTVEGTSNPNLYWYRQAAGRGLQLLFYSVGIGQISSEVPQNLSASRPQDRQFILSSKKLLLSDSGFYLCAWSRGSFTDTQYFGPGTRLTVL.

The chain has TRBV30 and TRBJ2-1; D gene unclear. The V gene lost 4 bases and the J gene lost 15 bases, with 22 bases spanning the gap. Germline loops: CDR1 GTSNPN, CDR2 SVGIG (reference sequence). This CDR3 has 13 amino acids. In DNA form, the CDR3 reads TGTGCCTGGAACATCGAGGCTACCCTATCACCGTTCTTC. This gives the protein CAWNIEATLSPFF.

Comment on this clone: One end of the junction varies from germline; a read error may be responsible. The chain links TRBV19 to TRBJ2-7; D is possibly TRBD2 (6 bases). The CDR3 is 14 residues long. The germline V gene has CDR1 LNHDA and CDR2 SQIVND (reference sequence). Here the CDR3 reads CASSRDGGRTPEAF. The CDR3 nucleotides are TGTGCCAGTAGTCGGGACGGGGGTAGGACTCCGGAGGCTTTC.